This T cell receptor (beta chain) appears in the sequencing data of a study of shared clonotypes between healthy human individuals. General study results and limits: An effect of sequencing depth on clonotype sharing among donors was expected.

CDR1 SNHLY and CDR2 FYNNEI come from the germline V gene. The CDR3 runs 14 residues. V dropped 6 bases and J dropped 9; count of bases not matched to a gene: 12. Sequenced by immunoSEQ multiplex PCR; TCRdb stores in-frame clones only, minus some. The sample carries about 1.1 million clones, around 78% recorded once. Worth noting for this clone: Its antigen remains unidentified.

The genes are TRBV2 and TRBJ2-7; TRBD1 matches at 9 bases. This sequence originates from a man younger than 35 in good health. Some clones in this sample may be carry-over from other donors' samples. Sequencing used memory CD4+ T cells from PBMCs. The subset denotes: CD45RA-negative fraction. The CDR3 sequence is CASRETGTGIGQYF. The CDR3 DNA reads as TGTGCCAGCAGGGAAACCGGGACAGGGATAGGGCAGTACTTC.